The sequence of this T cell receptor (beta chain) was determined in a study of response to subunit inactivated influenza vaccine. Study results and caveats: The study's authors posited that every seasonal influenza vaccination enlists few new T cells.

In the case of this clonotype: Antigen specificity is unknown.

Each CDR3 protein gets one entry after TCRdb re-called the RT-PCR reads with MiXCR. The sample includes approximately 570,000 distinct CDR3 sequences, less than 10% of them seen just once. CDR3 length: 16 amino acids. From germline, CDR1 is MGHRA and CDR2 YSYEKL. With 1 base clipped from V and 2 bases from J, the junction kept 3 bases outside the gene matches. V usage is TRBV4-1 and J usage is TRBJ2-1; 9 positions match TRBD2. The sequenced sample was PBMCs from blood, obtained around 2 years after vaccination. The receptor was derived from a man in his fifties or sixties who received an inactivated influenza vaccine. The CDR3 DNA is TGCGCCAGCAGCCAAGGTTCTAGCGGGACCTACAATGAGCAGTTCTTC. Residues: CASSQGSSGTYNEQFF.